Listed below are T cell receptor beta chains from one sample, sequenced in a study of post-analysis software for immune sequencing data. TCRdb reprocessed the PCR reads via MiXCR and lists one record per CDR3 protein. The table lists hundreds of thousands of distinct CDR3 sequences, approximately 53% of them singletons. Sequenced input: blood. The receptor set was obtained from a girl between 10 and 17 years old with multiple sclerosis. CDR3s leave out the opening cysteine and the closing phenylalanine or tryptophan. Each record gives: clone size, J gene, V gene, CDR3 protein. Expanded clones are given a class, and other clones once, few, many or no size at all.

abundance: -
j_gene: TRBJ1-4
v_gene: TRBV2
CDR3aa: ASSLGGEPAEKLF

abundance: few
j_gene: TRBJ1-5
v_gene: TRBV27
CDR3aa: ASSSRAGRPVSGYNQPQH

abundance: -
j_gene: -
v_gene: TRBV5-1
CDR3aa: ASREGQGVVYEQY

abundance: few
j_gene: TRBJ1-2
v_gene: TRBV15
CDR3aa: ATSREDRGVGGYT

abundance: -
j_gene: TRBJ2-1
v_gene: TRBV3-1
CDR3aa: ASSRTVNKQF

abundance: few
j_gene: TRBJ2-7
v_gene: TRBV7-9
CDR3aa: ASSPESYEQY

abundance: -
j_gene: TRBJ2-7
v_gene: TRBV4-1
CDR3aa: ASSQGGGLADSYEQY

abundance: once
j_gene: TRBJ2-1
v_gene: TRBV20-1
CDR3aa: SARGFSGGNNEQF

abundance: -
j_gene: -
v_gene: TRBV6-6
CDR3aa: ASSPLSGRTHEQY

abundance: -
j_gene: TRBJ2-2
v_gene: TRBV7-9
CDR3aa: ASSLSTGERELF

abundance: -
j_gene: TRBJ1-2
v_gene: TRBV20-1
CDR3aa: SAPAPTNYGYT

abundance: -
j_gene: -
v_gene: TRBV6-6
CDR3aa: ATIPLAGGYYEQY

abundance: -
j_gene: TRBJ2-1
v_gene: TRBV6-5
CDR3aa: ASSPALGTSGDNEQF

abundance: many
j_gene: TRBJ2-7
v_gene: TRBV6-5
CDR3aa: ASRLQGISYEQY

abundance: -
j_gene: TRBJ2-6
v_gene: TRBV7-9
CDR3aa: ASSLNRDWTLRSGANVLT

abundance: few
j_gene: TRBJ2-5
v_gene: TRBV2
CDR3aa: ASRGTSGTQY

abundance: -
j_gene: TRBJ1-2
v_gene: TRBV7-2
CDR3aa: ASSLVDSYGYT

abundance: -
j_gene: TRBJ1-5
v_gene: TRBV15
CDR3aa: ATSRWGGRGKNQPQH

abundance: -
j_gene: TRBJ2-3
v_gene: TRBV20-1
CDR3aa: SARIPAVSTDTQY

abundance: -
j_gene: TRBJ1-1
v_gene: TRBV20-1
CDR3aa: SAREHGTEAF

abundance: -
j_gene: -
v_gene: TRBV29-1
CDR3aa: SANGQGPHEQY

abundance: -
j_gene: TRBJ2-5
v_gene: TRBV7-9
CDR3aa: ASSAGLLIETQY

abundance: few
j_gene: TRBJ1-1
v_gene: TRBV18
CDR3aa: ASSPGRGNTEAF

abundance: few
j_gene: TRBJ1-6
v_gene: TRBV20-1
CDR3aa: SARGGSNSPLH

abundance: -
j_gene: TRBJ1-1
v_gene: TRBV20-1
CDR3aa: STRRNTEAF

abundance: few
j_gene: TRBJ1-2
v_gene: TRBV4-1
CDR3aa: ASSPTTGTIANYGYT

abundance: -
j_gene: TRBJ2-1
v_gene: TRBV12-3/TRBV12-4
CDR3aa: ASSDSFGSNEQF

abundance: -
j_gene: TRBJ2-1
v_gene: TRBV29-1
CDR3aa: SVVGGLAGERYNEQF

abundance: -
j_gene: TRBJ2-2
v_gene: TRBV29-1
CDR3aa: SVGETGELF

abundance: -
j_gene: -
v_gene: TRBV29-1
CDR3aa: SGGPHGAYNEQY

abundance: -
j_gene: TRBJ2-7
v_gene: TRBV29-1
CDR3aa: SAATGGVGEQY

abundance: -
j_gene: TRBJ2-5
v_gene: TRBV29-1
CDR3aa: SVVFGYRGRETQY

abundance: few
j_gene: TRBJ1-1
v_gene: TRBV20-1
CDR3aa: SARTNRGRAF

abundance: -
j_gene: TRBJ1-4
v_gene: TRBV5-1
CDR3aa: ASSSGTWNEKLF

abundance: few
j_gene: TRBJ2-6
v_gene: TRBV5-1
CDR3aa: ASSRDGSGANVLT

abundance: few
j_gene: TRBJ2-1
v_gene: TRBV5-6
CDR3aa: ASSVRSSGLAGGREQF

abundance: -
j_gene: -
v_gene: TRBV20-1
CDR3aa: SARHQWTSGSQYNEQY

abundance: -
j_gene: TRBJ2-5
v_gene: TRBV7-3
CDR3aa: ASSLEPYQETQY

abundance: -
j_gene: TRBJ2-1
v_gene: TRBV10-3
CDR3aa: AISESWGAPNNEQF

abundance: -
j_gene: TRBJ2-7
v_gene: TRBV20-1
CDR3aa: SATRTATYEQY

abundance: -
j_gene: TRBJ2-1
v_gene: TRBV15
CDR3aa: ATSRGTGSYNEQF

abundance: -
j_gene: TRBJ2-5
v_gene: TRBV5-1
CDR3aa: ASSLVSGVETQY

abundance: -
j_gene: TRBJ2-7
v_gene: TRBV7-2
CDR3aa: ASSLDYTSYEQY

abundance: once
j_gene: TRBJ2-5
v_gene: TRBV5-1
CDR3aa: ASSFGQGSWETQY

abundance: few
j_gene: TRBJ1-5
v_gene: TRBV29-1
CDR3aa: SVTGTESNQPQH

abundance: -
j_gene: TRBJ2-1
v_gene: TRBV20-1
CDR3aa: SASSSYNEQF

abundance: -
j_gene: TRBJ2-1
v_gene: TRBV3-1
CDR3aa: ASSQTGTLGDNEQF

abundance: few
j_gene: TRBJ2-1
v_gene: TRBV11-1
CDR3aa: ASSFGWSGGEQF

abundance: -
j_gene: TRBJ2-3
v_gene: TRBV20-1
CDR3aa: SATPGQIRDTQY

abundance: -
j_gene: TRBJ1-2
v_gene: TRBV12-5
CDR3aa: TSGPDRWDYT

abundance: few
j_gene: TRBJ2-7
v_gene: TRBV29-1
CDR3aa: SFTSEDPYEQY